A few counts support the clone carrying this T cell receptor (beta chain). The antigen remains unidentified. Template came from bulk tumor genomic DNA, at approximately 540 ng per sample. Multiple widely separated biopsies were taken from each primary tumor at surgery. Patients had untreated, newly diagnosed non-small cell lung cancer and underwent curative surgery. Newly diagnosed non-small cell lung cancer patients undergoing curative-intent surgery served as donors. This record comes from a study of immune heterogeneity within non-small cell lung tumors. Overall study: A few squamous cell carcinomas, some eleven non-squamous carcinomas and 1 not otherwise specified made up the tumors.

With 32 V and 13 J primers, multiplex PCR amplified the TCR beta CDR3. MiXCR, run by TCRdb on the multiplex PCR reads, gives a single entry per CDR3 protein. In the table there are 30,000 to 40,000 distinct CDR3 sequences, less than 35% of which are singletons. Study-level findings and limits: Local clonality of T cells correlated moderately yet significantly with local tumor mutational burden (R approximately 0.35). Within a patient, dominant CDR3 beta clonotypes were shared across sites, though different locations had unique frequent clones.

Sample: lung tumor tissue. The TCR sequence derives from a man between 40 and 49 years old with non-small cell lung cancer.

The CDR3 sequence is CASSLGRPQGAQHF. The CDR3 region has the DNA TGTGCCAGCAGCTTGGGCAGGCCGCAGGGGGCCCAGCATTTT. This chain connects TRBV5-5 to TRBJ1-5; 7 bases match TRBD1. V gave up 0 bases and J gave up 11 bases; unmatched junction bases: 8. The germline gives CDR1 SGHKS, CDR2 YYEKEE (reference sequence). The CDR3 runs to 14 residues.